A selection of T cell receptor beta chains follows, all from one sample in a study of CD8+CD57+ T cells in acquired aplastic anemia. In TCRdb, the reads were re-called with MiXCR into one record per CDR3 protein. The table includes 250,000 to 300,000 distinct CDR3 sequences, roughly 50% detected once. Sequences were obtained from sorted CD4+, CD8+, or CD8+CD57+ T cells (not recorded which) from PBMCs. The source is a human donor with severe aplastic anemia or a healthy control (not recorded which). Both conserved end residues are part of each CDR3. The D gene is left open where the match is weak. Clone size is stated in some rows and not others, as once, few, many or a class when expanded.

14	few	TRBV9	-	TRBJ2-5	TGTGCCAGCAGCGTAGGGCAGTTCCAAGAGACCCAGTACTTC	CASSVGQFQETQYF
15	-	TRBV7-9	TRBD2	TRBJ2-7	TGTGCCAGCAGGATCGCGGGAGGGAGACAGTACGAGCAGTACTTC	CASRIAGGRQYEQYF
14	-	TRBV9	-	TRBJ2-7	TGTGCCAGCAGCGTAGGGACCGGTAACTACGAGCAGTACTTC	CASSVGTGNYEQYF
17	many	TRBV5-1	-	TRBJ2-1	TGCGCCAGCAGCTTGGGATTGTTGGGGGGGGCTGAGGGTGAGCAGTTCTTC	CASSLGLLGGAEGEQFF
16	-	TRBV6-4	TRBD1	TRBJ1-2	TGTGCCAGCAAGGACCGGGACAGATACATACACTATGGCTACACCTTC	CASKDRDRYIHYGYTF
15	-	TRBV7-6	TRBD1	TRBJ1-2	TGTGCCAGCAGCTTAGGAATGGGACAGGGGCATGGCTACACCTTC	CASSLGMGQGHGYTF
15	-	TRBV19	-	TRBJ1-5	TGTGCCAGTAGTATCGGACACTCTAAATGGCAGCCCCAGCATTTT	CASSIGHSKWQPQHF
13	-	TRBV7-2	-	TRBJ1-5	TGTGCCAGCAGCCAGACGATAGGTCAGCCCCAGCATTTT	CASSQTIGQPQHF
13	-	TRBV24-1	TRBD1	TRBJ2-7	TGTGCCAGCCCCGGGACAGGGGGGTACGAGCAGTACTTC	CASPGTGGYEQYF
15	many	TRBV6-2/TRBV6-3	TRBD1	TRBJ2-7	TGTGCCAGCAGTCTGCCCGGGACAGATATCTACGAGCAGTACTTC	CASSLPGTDIYEQYF
15	-	TRBV2	-	TRBJ2-6	TGTGCCAGCAGTGAACCGGGGCAAGGGGCCAACGTCCTGACTTTC	CASSEPGQGANVLTF
15	once	TRBV19	-	TRBJ2-6	TGTGCCAGTAGTTTTCTACCCTCTGGGGCCAACGTCCTGACTTTC	CASSFLPSGANVLTF
13	-	TRBV20-1	-	TRBJ1-5	TGCAGTGCTAGAGGTTCGGGTAATCAGCCCCAGCATTTT	CSARGSGNQPQHF
14	many	TRBV5-8	TRBD2	TRBJ2-7	TGTGCCAGCACGGGGACTAGCGGACCCTACGAGCAGTACTTC	CASTGTSGPYEQYF
17	few	TRBV6-2/TRBV6-3	TRBD1	TRBJ1-5	TGTGCCAGCAGTTACATAGGGTTCGGACAGGGCGGTCAGCCCCAGCATTTT	CASSYIGFGQGGQPQHF
16	-	TRBV15	-	TRBJ2-3	TGTGCCACCAGCAGCTACTTAGGAGGGGCTGGAGATACGCAGTATTTT	CATSSYLGGAGDTQYF
12	few	TRBV7-9	-	TRBJ1-1	TGTGCCAGCAGCTTAGAAAACACTGAAGCTTTCTTT	CASSLENTEAFF
14	-	TRBV20-1	-	TRBJ1-3	TGCAGTGCTACTAGCGGGGGGGTCAGGAGATCAATATATTTT	CSATSGGVRRSIYF
13	-	TRBV29-1	TRBD2	TRBJ2-7	TGCAGCTCGGGGGGGGGGGGTACCTACGAGCAGTACTTC	CSSGGGGTYEQYF
13	once	TRBV29-1	-	TRBJ2-5	TGCAGCGCCGAAAGGGGTTACCAGGAGACCCAGTACTTC	CSAERGYQETQYF
13	many	TRBV2	-	TRBJ1-5	TGTGCCAGCAGGGAAACCTTTATTAGGGCCCTAGAGTTT	CASRETFIRALEF
14	many	TRBV3-1	-	TRBJ2-5	TGTGCCAGCAGCCAAGTGGGGGGTGGGGAGACCCAGTACTTC	CASSQVGGGETQYF
12	-	TRBV5-1	TRBD2	TRBJ2-7	TGCGCCAGCAGCCGGGAGGGGCACGAGCAGTACTTC	CASSREGHEQYF
15	-	TRBV2	-	TRBJ1-6	TGTGCTTGTAGATCGAAAGGACAGCAGAATTCACCCCTCCACTTT	CACRSKGQQNSPLHF
15	many	TRBV12-5	-	TRBJ1-3	TGTGCTAGTGGTTTGGGACAGCGCTCTGGAAACACCATATATTTT	CASGLGQRSGNTIYF
15	many	TRBV2	TRBD2	TRBJ2-1	TGTGCCACGGGAGGGACCGCAAGCTCCTACAATGAGCAGTTCTTC	CATGGTASSYNEQFF
13	-	TRBV7-3	TRBD1	TRBJ2-2	TGTGCCACCCGACAGGGGGCGACCGGGGAGCTGTTTTTT	CATRQGATGELFF
17	-	TRBV24-1	TRBD2	TRBJ2-1	TGTGCCACCAGTGACTCCCTCATAGCGGGAACCCTCAATGAGCAGTTCTTC	CATSDSLIAGTLNEQFF
15	-	TRBV2	-	TRBJ1-5	TGTGCCAGCAGTGAATATTCGGGAAGCAATCAGCCCCAGCATTTT	CASSEYSGSNQPQHF
14	many	TRBV9	-	TRBJ2-5	TGTGCCAGCAGCGTAGGAGGTGGGGGGGAGACCCAGTACTTC	CASSVGGGGETQYF
13	many	TRBV20-1	-	TRBJ2-1	TGCAGTGCTAGAGCGCAGGGGTACAATGAGCAGTTCTTC	CSARAQGYNEQFF
16	many	TRBV9	TRBD2	TRBJ2-2	TGTGCCAGCAGCGCATTTAGCGGGGGGGTGACCGGGGAGCTGTTTTTT	CASSAFSGGVTGELFF
14	-	TRBV9	-	TRBJ1-2	TGTGCCAGCAGCGTAGAAGGGAAGTTATCTGGAAACACCTTC	CASSVEGKLSGNTF
11	many	TRBV12-3/TRBV12-4	-	TRBJ1-1	TGCGCCAGCAGCCGTGGGACTGAAGCTTTCTTT	CASSRGTEAFF
15	many	TRBV5-1	-	TRBJ1-1	TGCGCCAGCAGCTTGGCCAGGGGAGGGGAGACTGAAGCTTTCTTT	CASSLARGGETEAFF
15	-	TRBV9	TRBD1	TRBJ1-6	TGTGCCAGCAGCACATACAGGGGGACTAATTCACCCCTCCACTTT	CASSTYRGTNSPLHF
13	few	TRBV7-2	-	TRBJ1-6	TGTGCCAGCAGCTTATCGACGAATTCACCCCTCCACTTT	CASSLSTNSPLHF
12	-	TRBV5-8	-	TRBJ2-7	TGTGCCAGCAGCTTGAATGCCTACGAGCAGTACTTC	CASSLNAYEQYF
12	-	TRBV27	-	TRBJ2-1	TGTGCCAGCAGTAATCCAGGCAGTGAGCAGTTCTTC	CASSNPGSEQFF
16	-	TRBV24-1	-	TRBJ2-1	TGTGCCACCAGTGATTCTAGAAATCCCGGGTACAATGAGCAGTTCTTC	CATSDSRNPGYNEQFF
12	many	TRBV12-3/TRBV12-4	-	TRBJ1-1	TGTGCCAGCAGCCCAATCAGGGTTGCGGCTTTCTTT	CASSPIRVAAFF
16	-	TRBV24-1	-	TRBJ1-3	TGTGCCACCAGTGATTCGAGCCTTCACACTGGAAACACCATATATTTT	CATSDSSLHTGNTIYF
14	few	TRBV15	-	TRBJ2-7	TGTGCCACCAGCACCCACCCCAGGGGGGACGAGCAGTACTTC	CATSTHPRGDEQYF
14	-	TRBV20-1	TRBD1	TRBJ2-7	TGCAGTGCTAGATTTGTGGGACAGTCCTACGAGCAGTACTTC	CSARFVGQSYEQYF
15	many	TRBV9	-	TRBJ2-2	TGTGCCAGCAGCGCCGGGACTTGGAACACCGGGGAGCTGTTTTTT	CASSAGTWNTGELFF
14	-	TRBV20-1	TRBD2	TRBJ2-1	TGCAGTGCTAGAGAGCGCGGGGCGGGAGGGACCCCCTTCTTC	CSARERGAGGTPFF